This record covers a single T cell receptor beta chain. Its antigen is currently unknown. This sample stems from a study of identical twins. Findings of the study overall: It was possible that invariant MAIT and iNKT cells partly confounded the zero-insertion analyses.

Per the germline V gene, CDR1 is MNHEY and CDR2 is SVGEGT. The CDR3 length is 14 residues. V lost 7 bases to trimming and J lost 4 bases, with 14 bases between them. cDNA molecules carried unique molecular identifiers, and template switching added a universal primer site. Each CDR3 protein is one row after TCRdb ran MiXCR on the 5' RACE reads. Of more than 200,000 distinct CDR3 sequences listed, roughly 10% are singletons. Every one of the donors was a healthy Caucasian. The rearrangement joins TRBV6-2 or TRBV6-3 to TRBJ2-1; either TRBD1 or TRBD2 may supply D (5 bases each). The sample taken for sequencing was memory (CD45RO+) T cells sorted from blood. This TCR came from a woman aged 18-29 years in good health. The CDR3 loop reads CASTPGDAYNEQFF. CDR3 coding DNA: TGTGCCAGCACCCCCGGGGACGCTTACAATGAGCAGTTCTTC.